This entry lists 26 T cell receptor beta chains sequenced from one sample in a study of T cell changes during pregnancy in multiple sclerosis. Sequenced by immunoSEQ multiplex PCR; TCRdb stores in-frame clones only, minus some. This sample has 50,000 to 65,000 clones, with approximately 93% found just once. The material sequenced was CD8+ T cells from peripheral blood mononuclear cells, taken in the second trimester of pregnancy. These receptors all come from a female donor with multiple sclerosis, enrolled in a pregnancy study.

The chain carries TRBV6-1 and TRBJ2-7; D gene unclear. Germline V gene lookup returns CDR1 MNHNS and CDR2 SASEGT. V was cut by 5 bases and J by 4 bases, with 12 bases left in between. The CDR3 has 13 amino acids. The CDR3: CASSRPRSYEQYF. Written as DNA, the CDR3 is TGTGCCAGCAGTCGCCCCAGATCGTACGAGCAGTACTTC.

The rearrangement links TRBV19 to TRBJ2-2; 7 positions agree with TRBD1. From germline, CDR1 is LNHDA and CDR2 SQIVND (reference sequence). This CDR3 is built from 16 residues. The trim removed 5 bases at V and 1 base at J, leaving 7 bases unmatched. The CDR3 DNA follows: TGTGCCAGTAGTCCAAGGACAGGTTGGAACACCGGGGAGCTGTTTTTT. Its translation: CASSPRTGWNTGELFF.

The V gene is TRBV9, the J gene TRBJ2-7; D call uncertain. V was trimmed by 0 bases and J by 6 bases, leaving 10 bases between them. CDR1 and CDR2 from the germline V gene are SGDLS and YYNGEE. There are 13 residues in the CDR3. The CDR3 sequence: CASSVGGPGEQYF. In nucleotides, the CDR3 is TGTGCCAGCAGCGTAGGCGGCCCGGGCGAGCAGTACTTC.

The rearrangement uses TRBV6-4 and TRBJ2-3; perhaps TRBD2 as D (6 bases). The CDR3 is 16 amino acids. Trimming cost V 2 bases and J 2 bases, with 14 bases left between them. The germline gives CDR1 MRHNA, CDR2 SNTAGT. The CDR3 region has the DNA TGTGCCAGCAGTGACCGGGCGGGGCGTAACACAGATACGCAGTATTTT. Translation: CASSDRAGRNTDTQYF.

The chain joins TRBV7-9 to TRBJ2-3, with 9 bases matching TRBD1. Trimming at V came to 0 bases and at J to 2 bases, leaving 6 bases not matched to a gene. In germline, CDR1 is SEHNR, CDR2 FQNEAQ (reference sequence). The length of the CDR3 is 17 residues. The CDR3 sequence: CASSLALRDRDTDTQYF. CDR3 nucleotides: TGTGCCAGCAGCTTAGCTCTCCGGGACAGGGACACAGATACGCAGTATTTT. Using reference TRBV7-9 and TRBJ2-3 for the parts outside the CDR3, the full variable domain is DTGVSQNPRHKITKRGQNVTFRCDPISEHNRLYWYRQTLGQGPEFLTYFQNEAQLEKSRLLSDRFSAERPKGSFSTLEIQRTEQGDSAMYLCASSLALRDRDTDTQYFGPGTRLTVL.

The chain links TRBV10-1 to TRBJ2-7; weak D call: TRBD2 (6 bases). The V end lost 0 bases, the J end lost 6 bases, and 12 bases lay between the germline ends. The CDR3 contains 14 residues. Germline V CDR1 and CDR2: WNHNN, SYGVQD (reference sequence). The CDR3: CASSESLAYGEQYF. DNA for the CDR3: TGCGCCAGCAGTGAGTCCCTAGCGTACGGCGAGCAGTACTTC.

This clone was found once. J is TRBJ1-2 and V is TRBV6-5; D call uncertain. Between the trimmed V and J ends, which lost 5 bases and 6 bases, there was a span of 10 bases. The CDR3 is made up of 12 amino acids. The V gene's germline CDR1 is MNHEY and CDR2 SVGAGI. CDR3 sequence (DNA): TGTGCCAGCAGTCCGGCGGGTAATGGCTACACCTTC. Translated, it gives CASSPAGNGYTF.

The J gene is TRBJ2-5, the V gene TRBV13, with TRBD2 matching 7 bases. The CDR3 totals 14 residues. V gave up 5 bases and J gave up 4 bases; unmatched junction bases: 7. Germline CDR1 reads PRHDT; CDR2 reads FYEKMQ (reference sequence). The CDR3 nucleotides read TGTGCCAGCAGCGAAATAGGACTAGGAGAGACCCAGTACTTC. Residues: CASSEIGLGETQYF. The complete variable domain, with remaining parts taken from reference TRBV13 and TRBJ2-5, reads AAGVIQSPRHLIKEKRETATLKCYPIPRHDTVYWYQQGPGQDPQFLISFYEKMQSDKGSIPDRFSAQQFSDYHSELNMSSLELGDSALYFCASSEIGLGETQYFGPGTRLLVL.

This clone came up once. V and J are TRBV27 and TRBJ2-7; TRBD2 matches at 9 bases. Germline CDR1 and CDR2: MNHEY and SMNVEV (reference sequence). V lost 7 bases, J lost 1 base, and 8 bases stayed unmatched. This CDR3 contains 15 residues. The CDR3 nucleotides are TGTGCCAGCAAGGTTCTAGCGGGAAATTCCTACGAGCAGTACTTC. It is translated as CASKVLAGNSYEQYF.

The V call is TRBV6-1, the J call TRBJ1-4; D may be TRBD1 (6 bases). There are 15 residues in the CDR3. Germline V gene sequence: CDR1 MNHNS, CDR2 SASEGT. V lost 4 bases, J lost 3 bases, and 12 bases lay in between. CDR3 nucleotides: TGTGCCAGCAGTGCGATGACAGGAGCTAATGAAAAACTGTTTTTT. Its protein product is CASSAMTGANEKLFF.

The genes are TRBV7-9 and TRBJ2-1; D gene unclear. This CDR3 contains 10 residues. CDR1 SEHNR and CDR2 FQNEAQ come from the germline V gene (reference sequence). V was clipped by 5 bases and J by 13 bases, with 9 bases between them. CDR3 sequence: CASSPLPQFF. DNA of the CDR3: TGTGCCAGCAGCCCTCTACCCCAGTTCTTC.

The rearrangement links TRBV13 to TRBJ2-5; 10 bases agree with TRBD2. The V gene's germline CDR1 is PRHDT and CDR2 FYEKMQ (reference sequence). Germline trimming cut 4 bases from V and 5 bases from J; bases unmatched to any gene: 7. The CDR3 is 15 amino acids. The CDR3 DNA reads TGTGCCAGCAGCTCTAGCGGGAGTACGTTGGAGACCCAGTACTTC. Protein product: CASSSSGSTLETQYF.

The rearrangement links TRBV6-5 to TRBJ1-1; tentative D call: TRBD1 (5 bases). Per the germline V gene, CDR1 is MNHEY and CDR2 is SVGAGI. The CDR3 runs 14 residues. With 4 bases removed from V and 8 bases from J, the gap between germline ends came to 17 bases. The chain's CDR3 is CASSLTDLPSEAFF. The DNA for the CDR3 is TGTGCCAGCAGTTTGACAGATCTTCCCAGCGAAGCTTTCTTT.

V and J are TRBV7-8 and TRBJ2-7; 7 nucleotides line up with TRBD1. Trimming removed 0 bases from V and 5 bases from J; junction bases left unmatched: 7. The CDR3 sequence is 15 residues long. Looked up from germline, CDR1 is SGHVS and CDR2 is FQNEAQ. The CDR3 region is CASSLAPRGNDEQYF. CDR3 coding DNA: TGTGCCAGCAGCTTAGCGCCCAGGGGGAACGACGAGCAGTACTTC.

The chain is built from TRBV7-8 and TRBJ1-3; no clear D. Looked up from germline, CDR1 is SGHVS and CDR2 is FQNEAQ. CDR3 length: 14 residues. V was shortened by 1 base and J by 3 bases, with 7 bases between the two germline ends. CDR3 coding DNA: TGTGCCAGCAGCTTAGTGTTCGGTGGAAACACCATATATTTT. It specifies CASSLVFGGNTIYF. Looking up the rest from reference TRBV7-8 and TRBJ1-3 gives the full variable domain: GAGVSQSPRYKVAKRGQDVALRCDPISGHVSLFWYQQALGQGPEFLTYFQNEAQLDKSGLPSDRFFAERPEGSVSTLKIQRTQQEDSAVYLCASSLVFGGNTIYFGEGSWLTVV.

This chain uses TRBV21-1 with TRBJ1-1. TRBV21-1 counts as a pseudogene. The CDR3 spans 10 residues. The CDR3 DNA sequence: TGTGCCGGCGAGAGGCCCGAAGCTTTCTTT. This encodes CAGERPEAFF.

This chain joins TRBV5-4 and TRBJ2-7; possible D gene TRBD2, 5 bases. CDR3 length equals 15 residues. Germline loops: CDR1 SGHNT, CDR2 YYREEE (reference sequence). V lost 2 bases and J 2 bases, leaving 14 bases between the germline ends. CDR3 in DNA: TGTGCCAGCAGCTTTAGTCGGGATTTAACCTACGAGCAGTACTTC. Translating it yields CASSFSRDLTYEQYF.

The rearrangement links TRBV6-5 to TRBJ2-7, with 7 nucleotides matching TRBD1. J lost 6 bases, V lost 2 bases, and 4 bases had no gene match. This CDR3 comprises 13 residues. Germline V gene data show CDR1 as MNHEY and CDR2 as SVGAGI. CDR3 bases: TGTGCCAGCAGTTACACAGGGGCCAGCGAGCAGTACTTC. Translation: CASSYTGASEQYF.

J is TRBJ2-3 and V is TRBV19, with D perhaps matching TRBD2 (5 bases). The V gene lost 6 bases and the J gene lost 6 bases, with 13 bases spanning the gap. Germline CDR1 LNHDA, CDR2 SQIVND (reference sequence). The CDR3 covers 13 residues. CDR3 bases: TGTGCCAGTAGCCCTTCAGGCGGGGATACGCAGTATTTT. Amino acids: CASSPSGGDTQYF.

The table lists this clone with a count of one. Here the CDR3 reads CASSELGGETQYF. In DNA, the CDR3 is TGTGCCAGCAGTGAATTGGGGGGAGAGACCCAGTACTTC. This chain uses TRBV25-1 with TRBJ2-5, with D perhaps matching TRBD2 (6 bases). Germline assignment: CDR1 MGHDK and CDR2 SYGVNS. CDR3 length equals 13 residues. V gave up 1 base and J gave up 4 bases, with 7 bases separating them.

The chain carries TRBV5-1 and TRBJ2-1, with D possibly TRBD2 on 5 matching bases. V was trimmed by 5 bases and J by 0 bases, leaving 12 bases between them. Germline-derived CDR1 and CDR2 are SGHRS and YFSETQ. The length of the CDR3 is 15 residues. CDR3 sequence reads: CASRPEGSSYNEQFF. The CDR3 coding sequence is TGCGCCAGCAGACCAGAGGGATCCTCCTACAATGAGCAGTTCTTC.

The chain links TRBV6-4 to TRBJ2-2, with 7 bases identical to TRBD1. V shed 7 bases and J 3 bases; nucleotides not matched to a gene: 2. Germline CDR1 reads MRHNA; CDR2 reads SNTAGT. The length of the CDR3 is 13 residues. In DNA, the CDR3 is TGTGCCAGCAAAGACAGGGACACCGGGGAGCTGTTTTTT. It codes for CASKDRDTGELFF.

This rearrangement joins TRBV5-1 to TRBJ2-1; 14 nucleotides line up with TRBD2. V lost 4 bases to trimming and J lost 10 bases; unmatched junction nucleotides: 7. This CDR3 region has 15 residues. Germline V gives CDR1 SGHRS, CDR2 YFSETQ. The CDR3 DNA reads as TGCGCCAGCAGCACCGGGACTAGCGGGAGCGAAGAGCAGTTCTTC. It encodes CASSTGTSGSEEQFF. The full variable domain, in which reference TRBV5-1 and TRBJ2-1 provide the parts outside the CDR3, is KAGVTQTPRYLIKTRGQQVTLSCSPISGHRSVSWYQQTPGQGLQFLFEYFSETQRNKGNFPGRFSGRQFSNSRSEMNVSTLELGDSALYLCASSTGTSGSEEQFFGPGTRLTVL.

V and J are TRBV12-5 and TRBJ2-7; D unresolved. Germline V gene data show CDR1 as LGHNT and CDR2 as FRNRAP. Trimming took off 4 bases at V and 7 bases at J, with 8 bases between the two ends. The CDR3 is 11 residues long. CDR3 protein: CASGYFREQYF. In DNA form, the CDR3 reads TGTGCTAGTGGTTATTTTCGGGAGCAGTACTTC.

This rearrangement joins TRBV6-1 to TRBJ2-2, with TRBD2 matching 12 bases. The V segment lost 3 bases and the J segment 7 bases; nucleotides outside the gene matches: 3. The CDR3 contains 15 residues. From germline, CDR1 is MNHNS and CDR2 SASEGT. CDR3 nucleotides: TGTGCCAGCAGTGAGACTAGCGGGAGTCACGGGGAGCTGTTTTTT. It specifies CASSETSGSHGELFF.

V and J are TRBV9 and TRBJ2-1; 9 nucleotides match TRBD2. The germline V gene encodes CDR1 SGDLS and CDR2 YYNGEE. The V and J ends lost 0 bases and 6 bases, in that order; junction bases with no gene match: 4. The CDR3 has 15 amino acids. DNA for the CDR3: TGTGCCAGCAGCGTAGTGGGCGGGAGGGGCAATGAGCAGTTCTTC. Encoded protein: CASSVVGGRGNEQFF.